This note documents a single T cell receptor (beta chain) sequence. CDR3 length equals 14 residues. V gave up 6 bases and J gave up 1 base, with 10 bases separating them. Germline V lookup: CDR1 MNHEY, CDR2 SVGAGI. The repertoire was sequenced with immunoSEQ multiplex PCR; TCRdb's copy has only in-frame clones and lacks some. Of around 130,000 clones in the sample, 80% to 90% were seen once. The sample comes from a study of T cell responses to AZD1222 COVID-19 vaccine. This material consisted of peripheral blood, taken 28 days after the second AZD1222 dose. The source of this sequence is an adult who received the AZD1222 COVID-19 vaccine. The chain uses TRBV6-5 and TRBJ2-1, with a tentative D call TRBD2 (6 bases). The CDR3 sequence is CASRGTSSYNEQFF. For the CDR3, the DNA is TGTGCCAGCAGAGGGACTTCGTCCTACAATGAGCAGTTCTTC.